The 17 T cell receptor beta chains below come from one sample, sequenced in a study of blood T cell repertoires in COVID-19. Method: immunoSEQ multiplex PCR; TCRdb's copy keeps in-frame clones and lacks some. The sample lists 200,000 or so clones; more than 85% were seen once. The sample taken for sequencing was peripheral blood. These TCRs come from a man in his sixties or seventies with active or convalescent COVID-19.

The rearrangement joins TRBV2 to TRBJ1-1, with 8 bases aligning to TRBD1. The germline V gene encodes CDR1 SNHLY and CDR2 FYNNEI. The CDR3 runs to 15 residues. The junction had 13 bases not matched to a gene; V was cut back by 2 bases and J by 11 bases. In nucleotides, the CDR3 is TGTGCCAGCAGTGAACCAACTGGACAGGGCGGGCGGGCTTTCTTT. Protein product: CASSEPTGQGGRAFF.

The chain links TRBV27 to TRBJ1-1; D not certain. Deletions cut 5 bases from V and 1 base from J, with 11 bases between. This CDR3 spans 14 amino acids. CDR1 is MNHEY, CDR2 SMNVEV, per germline (reference sequence). Here the CDR3 DNA reads TGTGCCAGCAGTAGACCCGGAGAGAACACTGAAGCTTTCTTT. This sequence encodes CASSRPGENTEAFF.

The CDR3 protein is CASSRRRARQETQYF. CDR3 bases: TGTGCCAGCAGCCGTCGGCGGGCCCGCCAGGAGACCCAGTACTTC. J is TRBJ2-5 and V is TRBV3-1 (or the pseudogene TRBV3-2), with D perhaps matching TRBD2 (5 bases). V lost 4 bases to trimming and J lost 5 bases, with 17 bases between them. The germline V gene has CDR1 LGHDT and CDR2 YNNKEL (reference sequence). The CDR3 runs 15 residues.

The rearrangement joins TRBV27 to TRBJ1-1; no definite D call. Germline CDR1 MNHEY, CDR2 SMNVEV (reference sequence). The CDR3 is 15 residues long. V was cut by 6 bases and J by 2 bases, with 16 bases left in between. This CDR3 is CASRLSWVFNTEAFF. Here the CDR3 DNA reads TGTGCCAGCAGACTAAGTTGGGTCTTCAACACTGAAGCTTTCTTT.

This clone occurred once. The chain links TRBV7-8 to TRBJ1-5; D gene unclear. Germline V gene lookup returns CDR1 SGHVS and CDR2 FQNEAQ. V was pared by 1 base and J by 7 bases, with 11 bases between. The CDR3 is 14 residues long. The CDR3 sequence is CASSLVAGLQPQHF. CDR3 nucleotides: TGTGCCAGCAGCTTAGTCGCGGGGTTGCAGCCCCAGCATTTT.

The chain joins TRBV27 to TRBJ2-3; 9 bases fit TRBD2. Germline loops: CDR1 MNHEY, CDR2 SMNVEV (reference sequence). CDR3 length equals 15 residues. V gave up 6 bases and J gave up 6 bases; unmatched junction bases: 10. CDR3 DNA: TGTGCCAGCAGCCTTCCGCGGGGGGGGTCGGATACGCAGTATTTT. Translating it yields CASSLPRGGSDTQYF.

CDR3 coding DNA: TGTGCCAGCAGTGAATTGGCCGCGGGGGAGCAGTACTTC. Translated: CASSELAAGEQYF. This rearrangement joins TRBV25-1 to TRBJ2-7, with D tentatively TRBD2 (6 bases). CDR3 length: 13 residues. V was shortened by 1 base and J by 7 bases, with 11 bases between the two germline ends. Germline V lookup: CDR1 MGHDK, CDR2 SYGVNS.

A note on this clone: Additional DNA sequences in this sample encode the identical CDR3. This rearrangement joins TRBV5-1 to TRBJ2-7; 8 bases agree with TRBD1. There are 15 residues in the CDR3. Germline trimming cut 0 bases from V and 0 bases from J; bases unmatched to any gene: 2. Germline-derived CDR1 and CDR2 are SGHRS and YFSETQ. The DNA of the CDR3 is TGCGCCAGCAGCTTGGGGCAGGGGGCCTCCTACGAGCAGTACTTC. It yields the protein CASSLGQGASYEQYF.

The J gene is TRBJ2-3, the V gene TRBV13; the match to TRBD2 covers 9 bases. J was trimmed by 2 bases and V by 5 bases; bases with no gene match: 8. Germline V gene sequence: CDR1 PRHDT, CDR2 FYEKMQ (reference sequence). CDR3 length equals 16 residues. This CDR3 is CASSVATSGPTDTQYF. The CDR3 coding sequence is TGTGCCAGCAGCGTCGCGACTAGCGGACCCACAGATACGCAGTATTTT.

This clone was counted between two and nine times. The chain employs TRBV7-8 and TRBJ2-3; 9 nucleotides match TRBD2. CDR1 is SGHVS, CDR2 FQNEAQ, per germline. J was trimmed by 2 bases and V by 0 bases; bases with no gene match: 18. The CDR3 covers 21 residues. The CDR3 bases are TGTGCCAGCAGCTTAGCGCGTTGGCTAGCGGGATACAAAGGACACACAGATACGCAGTATTTT. Translating it yields CASSLARWLAGYKGHTDTQYF.

The chain carries TRBV7-9 and TRBJ2-1; TRBD2 is a possible D gene (6 bases). Per the germline V gene, CDR1 is SEHNR and CDR2 is FQNEAQ (reference sequence). The V gene lost 5 bases and the J gene lost 5 bases, with 13 bases spanning the gap. CDR3 size: 14 residues. In DNA, the CDR3 is TGTGCCAGCAGCACCCGGACTACCCACAATGAGCAGTTCTTC. Amino acid sequence: CASSTRTTHNEQFF.

V gene TRBV10-3 combines with J gene TRBJ2-5, with 8 bases matching TRBD2. Trimming removed 6 bases from V and 5 bases from J; junction bases left unmatched: 11. In germline, CDR1 is ENHRY, CDR2 SYGVKD. This CDR3 has 15 amino acids. The CDR3 is CAISPLSGKTETQYF. The CDR3, as DNA: TGTGCCATCAGCCCCCTTAGCGGGAAGACGGAGACCCAGTACTTC.

The chain links TRBV28 to TRBJ1-2, with D unresolved. The germline CDR1 and CDR2 sequences are MDHEN and SYDVKM. The germline V and J ends were trimmed by 5 bases and 5 bases, with 15 bases remaining between them. The CDR3 is 14 amino acids. DNA of the CDR3: TGTGCCAGCAGTCTACGCCTGGACTTGTATGGCTACACCTTC. This translates into CASSLRLDLYGYTF.

The chain employs TRBV5-1 and TRBJ2-2, with 7 bases that match TRBD1. V trimming: 3 bases; J trimming: 0 bases; junction bases outside the gene matches: 2. This CDR3 has 15 amino acids. In germline, CDR1 is SGHRS, CDR2 YFSETQ. The CDR3 protein is CASSSQGANTGELFF. The DNA of the CDR3 is TGCGCCAGCAGCTCCCAGGGGGCGAACACCGGGGAGCTGTTTTTT.

The chain links TRBV27 to TRBJ2-3; TRBD1 matches at 8 bases. V lost 3 bases, J lost 1 base, and 3 bases stayed unmatched. Germline values: CDR1 MNHEY, CDR2 SMNVEV (reference sequence). The CDR3 is 15 amino acids. The CDR3 coding sequence is TGTGCCAGCAGTTTCTCCAGGGGGCGCACAGATACGCAGTATTTT. It is translated as CASSFSRGRTDTQYF.

About this clone itself: Other DNA sequences from this sample encode an identical CDR3 as well. The rearrangement joins TRBV7-2 to TRBJ2-7, with TRBD1 matching 8 bases. There are 14 residues in the CDR3. Unmatched junction bases numbered 1, after V lost 1 base and J lost 2 bases. Germline V gene lookup returns CDR1 SGHTA and CDR2 FQGNSA. The CDR3 DNA is TGTGCCAGCAGCTTAGAACAGGGGGCCTACGAGCAGTACTTC. Its translation is CASSLEQGAYEQYF.

V gene TRBV6-1 combines with J gene TRBJ2-3; 9 bases fit TRBD2. V dropped 0 bases and J dropped 2; count of bases not matched to a gene: 12. The CDR3 spans 19 residues. Looked up from germline, CDR1 is MNHNS and CDR2 is SASEGT. CDR3 loop: CASSEAEVSGSFYTDTQYF. For the CDR3, the DNA is TGTGCCAGCAGTGAAGCGGAGGTTAGCGGGAGTTTCTACACAGATACGCAGTATTTT.